The next 6 T cell receptor beta chains were all read from a single sample in a study of T cell responses to AZD1222 COVID-19 vaccine. Libraries were prepared by immunoSEQ multiplex PCR; TCRdb keeps only in-frame clonotypes and omits some of them. The sample lists about 130,000 clones; 75% to 90% were seen once. Sequenced here: peripheral blood, sampled 28 days after the second AZD1222 dose. The receptors stem from an adult who received the AZD1222 COVID-19 vaccine.

The DNA of the CDR3 is TGTGCCAGCAGTGAAGTACCCCGGGACAGCTCCTACGAGCAGTACTTC. This codes for CASSEVPRDSSYEQYF. The genes are TRBV6-1 and TRBJ2-7; 7 positions agree with TRBD1. This CDR3 is built from 16 residues. The V gene end was trimmed by 1 base and the J gene end by 0 bases; junction bases not matched to a gene: 6. Germline V gene data show CDR1 as MNHNS and CDR2 as SASEGT.

In its sample, this clone was seen a few times. The chain uses TRBV5-1 and TRBJ2-7, with 10 bases identical to TRBD1. The germline V gene encodes CDR1 SGHRS and CDR2 YFSETQ. This CDR3 region has 14 residues. The V segment lost 2 bases and the J segment 5 bases; nucleotides outside the gene matches: 4. The CDR3, as DNA: TGCGCCAGCAGCTTAGGGACAGGGGTAAACGAGCAGTACTTC. Translating gives CASSLGTGVNEQYF.

The chain uses TRBV10-3 and TRBJ1-1; D gene ambiguous. V was shortened by 3 bases and J by 1 base, with 9 bases between the two germline ends. CDR1 is ENHRY and CDR2 is SYGVKD in the germline V gene. The CDR3 covers 14 residues. The CDR3 is CAISDRSANTEAFF. CDR3 DNA sequence: TGTGCCATCAGTGACCGTTCTGCGAACACTGAAGCTTTCTTT.

The chain uses TRBV27 and TRBJ2-7; D is ambiguous. From germline, CDR1 is MNHEY and CDR2 SMNVEV (reference sequence). V lost 6 bases, J lost 4 bases, and 19 bases lay in between. The CDR3 contains 15 residues. This chain's CDR3 is CASRTPGPPRYEQYF. For the CDR3, the DNA is TGTGCCAGCAGGACCCCGGGCCCGCCGAGATACGAGCAGTACTTC.

The CDR3 spells CASLNGQGGGELFF. The CDR3 nucleotides are TGTGCCAGCCTTAATGGGCAGGGTGGCGGGGAGCTGTTTTTT. V is TRBV28 and J is TRBJ2-2; possibly TRBD1 for D (5 bases). The CDR3 extends over 14 amino acids. Trimming cost V 8 bases and J 7 bases, with 17 bases left between them. Germline V gives CDR1 MDHEN, CDR2 SYDVKM.

The DNA for the CDR3 is TGTGCCAGCAGCCGGACAGCTGATACTACCTACGAGCAGTACTTC. Translation gives CASSRTADTTYEQYF. The rearrangement uses TRBV5-5 and TRBJ2-7; a weak D match, TRBD1 (6 bases). The V and J ends lost 4 bases and 2 bases respectively, with 16 bases between them. Germline assignment: CDR1 SGHKS and CDR2 YYEKEE (reference sequence). The CDR3 runs 15 residues.